This T cell receptor beta chain stems from a study of cytomegalovirus exposure and HLA in healthy donors. Study-level points and caveats: It was taken for granted in presence/absence analyses that sequencing depth across donors was roughly uniform. Several of the most significant clusters appeared linked to common viral pathogens, based on a later analysis. Some V segments could not be told apart, so they were left out, TRBV6-2 and TRBV6-3 among them. In an earlier analysis, about 87% or about 30%: the productive usage of most TCR beta V segments.

Per germline, CDR1 LGHNA and CDR2 YSLEER. The CDR3 is 13 amino acids. The V gene lost 0 bases and the J gene lost 5 bases, with 6 bases spanning the gap. The PCR was carried out with 60 Vbeta primers and 13 Jbeta primers. This table comes from immunoSEQ multiplex PCR, and its TCRdb copy is limited to in-frame clones, with some not included. The sample shows some 160,000 clones, approximately 80% of them seen only once. This clone has a handful of counts. What it recognizes is unknown. The sample comprised PBMCs. V gene TRBV4-3 combines with J gene TRBJ2-3, with a tentative D call TRBD1 (6 bases). The receptor comes from a woman in her twenties or thirties in good health and CMV-seronegative. The CDR3 protein is CASSQEGGDTQYF. CDR3 nucleotides: TGCGCCAGCAGCCAAGAAGGGGGAGATACGCAGTATTTT.